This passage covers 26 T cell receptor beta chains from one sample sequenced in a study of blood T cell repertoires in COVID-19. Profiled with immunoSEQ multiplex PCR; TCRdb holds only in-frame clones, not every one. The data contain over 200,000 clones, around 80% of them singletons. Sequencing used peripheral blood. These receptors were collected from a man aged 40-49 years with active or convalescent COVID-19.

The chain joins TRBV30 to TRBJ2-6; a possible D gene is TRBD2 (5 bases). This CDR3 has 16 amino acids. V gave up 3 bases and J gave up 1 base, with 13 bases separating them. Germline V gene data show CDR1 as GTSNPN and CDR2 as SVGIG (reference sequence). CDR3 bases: TGTGCCTGGAGCCCGGTTGAGGGTTCTGGGGCCAACGTCCTGACTTTC. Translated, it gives CAWSPVEGSGANVLTF. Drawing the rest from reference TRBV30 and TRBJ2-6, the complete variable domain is SQTIHQWPATLVQPVGSPLSLECTVEGTSNPNLYWYRQAAGRGLQLLFYSVGIGQISSEVPQNLSASRPQDRQFILSSKKLLLSDSGFYLCAWSPVEGSGANVLTFGAGSRLTVL.

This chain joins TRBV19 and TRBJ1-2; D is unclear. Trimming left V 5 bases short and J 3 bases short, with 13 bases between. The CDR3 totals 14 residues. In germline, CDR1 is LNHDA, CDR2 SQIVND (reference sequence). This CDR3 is CASSRDSADYGYTF. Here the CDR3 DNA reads TGTGCCAGTAGTCGGGATTCGGCAGACTATGGCTACACCTTC.

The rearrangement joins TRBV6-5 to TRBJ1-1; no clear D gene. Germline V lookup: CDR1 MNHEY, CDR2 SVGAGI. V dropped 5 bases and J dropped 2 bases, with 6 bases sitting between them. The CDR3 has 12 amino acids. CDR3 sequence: CASSRLNTEAFF. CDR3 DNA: TGTGCCAGCAGTCGCCTAAACACTGAAGCTTTCTTT.

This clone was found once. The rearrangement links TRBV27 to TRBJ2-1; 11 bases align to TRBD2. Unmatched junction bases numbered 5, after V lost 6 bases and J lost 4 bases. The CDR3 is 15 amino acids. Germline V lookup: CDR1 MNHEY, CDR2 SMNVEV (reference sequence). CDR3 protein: CASREGTSGYNEQFF. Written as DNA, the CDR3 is TGTGCCAGCAGGGAAGGGACTAGCGGTTACAATGAGCAGTTCTTC.

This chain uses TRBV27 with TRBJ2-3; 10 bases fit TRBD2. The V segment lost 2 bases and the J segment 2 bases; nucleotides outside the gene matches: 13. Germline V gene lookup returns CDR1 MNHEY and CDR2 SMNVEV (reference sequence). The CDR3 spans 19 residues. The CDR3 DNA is TGTGCCAGCAGTTTACGGGTCTGGGATAGCGGGGGGCACACAGATACGCAGTATTTT. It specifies CASSLRVWDSGGHTDTQYF.

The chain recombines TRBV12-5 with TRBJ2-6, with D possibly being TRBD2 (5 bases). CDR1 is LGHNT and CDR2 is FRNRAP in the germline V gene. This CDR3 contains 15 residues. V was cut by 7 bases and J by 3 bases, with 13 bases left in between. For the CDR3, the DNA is TGTGCTAGTGAGATCGCAGGAGGTGGGGCCAACGTCCTGACTTTC. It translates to CASEIAGGGANVLTF.

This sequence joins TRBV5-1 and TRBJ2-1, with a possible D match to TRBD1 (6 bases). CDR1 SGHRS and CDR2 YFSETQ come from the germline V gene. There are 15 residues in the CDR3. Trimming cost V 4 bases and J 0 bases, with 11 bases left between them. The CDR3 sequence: CASSDTGSSYNEQFF. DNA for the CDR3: TGCGCCAGCAGCGATACAGGGTCCTCCTACAATGAGCAGTTCTTC.

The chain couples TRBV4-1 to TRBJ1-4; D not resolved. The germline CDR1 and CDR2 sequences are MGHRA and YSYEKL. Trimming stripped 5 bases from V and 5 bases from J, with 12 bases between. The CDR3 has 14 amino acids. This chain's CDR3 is CASSSRSGNEKLFF. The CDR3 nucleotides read TGCGCCAGCAGCTCCCGTTCCGGGAATGAAAAACTGTTTTTT.

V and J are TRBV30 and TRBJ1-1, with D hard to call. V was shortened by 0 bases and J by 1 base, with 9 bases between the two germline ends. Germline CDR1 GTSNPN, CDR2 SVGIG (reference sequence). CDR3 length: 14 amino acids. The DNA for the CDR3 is TGTGCCTGGAGTGTTGGCAGTAAGAACACTGAAGCTTTCTTT. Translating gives CAWSVGSKNTEAFF.

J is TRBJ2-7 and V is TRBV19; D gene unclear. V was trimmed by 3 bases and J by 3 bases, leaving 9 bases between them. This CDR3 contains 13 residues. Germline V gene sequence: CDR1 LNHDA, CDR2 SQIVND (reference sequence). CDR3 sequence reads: CASSIKISYEQYF. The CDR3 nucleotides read TGTGCCAGTAGTATTAAGATTAGCTACGAGCAGTACTTC.

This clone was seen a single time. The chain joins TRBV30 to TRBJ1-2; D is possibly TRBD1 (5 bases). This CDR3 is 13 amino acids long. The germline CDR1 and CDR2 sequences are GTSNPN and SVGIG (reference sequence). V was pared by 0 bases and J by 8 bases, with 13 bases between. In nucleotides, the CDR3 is TGTGCCTGGAGTGTGACAGCGGGCCAAGGCTACACCTTC. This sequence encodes CAWSVTAGQGYTF.

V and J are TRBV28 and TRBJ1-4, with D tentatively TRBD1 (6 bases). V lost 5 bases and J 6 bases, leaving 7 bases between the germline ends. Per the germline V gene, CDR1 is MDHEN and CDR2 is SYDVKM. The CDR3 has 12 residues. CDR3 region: CASSPGDEKLFF. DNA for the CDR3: TGTGCCAGCAGTCCAGGGGATGAAAAACTGTTTTTT.

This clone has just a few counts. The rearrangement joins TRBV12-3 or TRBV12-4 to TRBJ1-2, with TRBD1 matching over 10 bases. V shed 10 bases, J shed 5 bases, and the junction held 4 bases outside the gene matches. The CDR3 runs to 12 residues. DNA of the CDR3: TGTGCCACCTCGGGACAGGGGTATGGCTACACCTTC. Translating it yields CATSGQGYGYTF.

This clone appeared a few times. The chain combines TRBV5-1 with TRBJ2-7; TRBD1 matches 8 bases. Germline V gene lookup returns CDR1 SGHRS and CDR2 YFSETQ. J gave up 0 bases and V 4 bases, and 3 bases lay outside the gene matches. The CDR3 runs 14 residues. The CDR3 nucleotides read TGCGCCAGCAGCCTGACAGGGGTCTCCTACGAGCAGTACTTC. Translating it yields CASSLTGVSYEQYF.

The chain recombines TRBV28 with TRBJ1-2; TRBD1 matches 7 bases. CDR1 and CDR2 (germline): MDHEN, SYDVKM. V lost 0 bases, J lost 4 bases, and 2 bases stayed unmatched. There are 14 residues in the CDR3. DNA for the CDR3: TGTGCCAGCAGTTTATGGGACAGGACCTATGGCTACACCTTC. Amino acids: CASSLWDRTYGYTF.

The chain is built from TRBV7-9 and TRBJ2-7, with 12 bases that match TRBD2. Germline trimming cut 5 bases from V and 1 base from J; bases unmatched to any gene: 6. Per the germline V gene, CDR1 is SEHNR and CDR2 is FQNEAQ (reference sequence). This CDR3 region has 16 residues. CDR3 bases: TGTGCCAGCAGCCCATCAGGGACTAGCGGGTCCTACGAGCAGTACTTC. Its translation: CASSPSGTSGSYEQYF.

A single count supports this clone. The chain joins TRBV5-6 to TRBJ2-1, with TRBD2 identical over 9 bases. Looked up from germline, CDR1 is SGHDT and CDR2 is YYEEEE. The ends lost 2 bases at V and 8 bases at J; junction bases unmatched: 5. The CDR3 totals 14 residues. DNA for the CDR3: TGTGCCAGCAGCTTCGGACTAGCGACGCATGAGCAGTTCTTC. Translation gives CASSFGLATHEQFF.

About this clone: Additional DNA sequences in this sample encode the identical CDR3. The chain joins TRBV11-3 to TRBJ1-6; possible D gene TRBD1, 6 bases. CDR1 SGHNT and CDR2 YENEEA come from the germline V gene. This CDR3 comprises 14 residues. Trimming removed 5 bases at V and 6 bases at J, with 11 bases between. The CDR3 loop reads CASSLGQPNSPLHF. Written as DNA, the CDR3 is TGTGCCAGCAGCCTAGGACAGCCTAATTCACCCCTCCACTTT.

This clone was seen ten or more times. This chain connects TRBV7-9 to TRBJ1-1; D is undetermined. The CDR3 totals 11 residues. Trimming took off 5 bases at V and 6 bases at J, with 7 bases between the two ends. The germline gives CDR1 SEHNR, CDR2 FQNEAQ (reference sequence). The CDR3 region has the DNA TGTGCCAGCAGCCTAAGATCTGAAGCTTTCTTT. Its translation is CASSLRSEAFF.

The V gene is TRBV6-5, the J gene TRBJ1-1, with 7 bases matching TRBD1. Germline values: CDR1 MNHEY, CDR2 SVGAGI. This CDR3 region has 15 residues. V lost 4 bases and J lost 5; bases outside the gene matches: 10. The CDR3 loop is CASSSDRASRTEAFF. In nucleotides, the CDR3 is TGTGCCAGCAGTTCTGACAGGGCCTCAAGGACTGAAGCTTTCTTT.

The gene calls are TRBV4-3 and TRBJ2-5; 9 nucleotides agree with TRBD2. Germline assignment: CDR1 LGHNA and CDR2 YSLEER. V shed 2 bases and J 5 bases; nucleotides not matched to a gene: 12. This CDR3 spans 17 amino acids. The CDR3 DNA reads TGCGCCAGCAGCCAATCACTAGCGGGTGGCGTTGGGGAGACCCAGTACTTC. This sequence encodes CASSQSLAGGVGETQYF.

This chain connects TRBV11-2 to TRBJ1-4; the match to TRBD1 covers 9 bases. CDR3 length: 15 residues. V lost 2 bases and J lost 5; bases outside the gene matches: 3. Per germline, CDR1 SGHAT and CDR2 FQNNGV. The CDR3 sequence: CASSLSGQGNEKLFF. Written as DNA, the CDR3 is TGTGCCAGCAGCTTATCTGGACAGGGGAATGAAAAACTGTTTTTT.

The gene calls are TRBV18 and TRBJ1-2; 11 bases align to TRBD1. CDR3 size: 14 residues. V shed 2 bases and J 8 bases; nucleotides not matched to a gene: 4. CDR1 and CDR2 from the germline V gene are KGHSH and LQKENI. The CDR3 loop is CASSPGGTGGGYTF. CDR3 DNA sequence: TGTGCCAGCTCACCAGGCGGGACAGGGGGAGGCTACACCTTC.

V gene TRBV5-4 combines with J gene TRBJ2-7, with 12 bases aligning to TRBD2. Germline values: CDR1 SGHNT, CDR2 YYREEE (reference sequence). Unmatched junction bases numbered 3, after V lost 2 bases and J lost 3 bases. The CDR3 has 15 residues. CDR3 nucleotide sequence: TGTGCCAGCAGCTTTTCTAGCGGGGGGGTCTACGAGCAGTACTTC. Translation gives CASSFSSGGVYEQYF.

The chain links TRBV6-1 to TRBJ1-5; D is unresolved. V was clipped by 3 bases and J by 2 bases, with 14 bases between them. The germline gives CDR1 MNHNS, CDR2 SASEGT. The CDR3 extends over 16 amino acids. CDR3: CASSESFVGGNQPQHF. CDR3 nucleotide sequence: TGTGCCAGCAGTGAGTCGTTTGTCGGGGGCAATCAGCCCCAGCATTTT.

The DNA of the CDR3 is TGTGCCAGCAGTGAGGGGGCTAGCGGGGAGAATGAGCAGTTCTTC. It is translated as CASSEGASGENEQFF. J is TRBJ2-1 and V is TRBV6-1; TRBD2 matches 9 bases. Germline loops: CDR1 MNHNS, CDR2 SASEGT. The CDR3 spans 15 residues. The V and J ends lost 3 bases and 7 bases, in that order; junction bases with no gene match: 7.